A single sample gave rise to the 8 T cell receptor beta chains below, sequenced in a study of T cell repertoires in cytomegalovirus infection. For these TCRs, the target antigens are not known. A single record per CDR3 protein comes from TCRdb applying MiXCR to the reads. This table has some 800,000 distinct CDR3 sequences, about 29% appearing once. Sequenced here: cultured CD8+ T cells from PBMCs, sampled from culture after CMV antigen stimulation. Receptors originate from a human donor in good health (CMV status not recorded). Some clones in this sample may be carry-over from other donors' samples.

The table lists this clonotype with many counts. The chain combines TRBV13 with TRBJ2-1, with D maybe TRBD2 (5 bases). The V end was cut by 3 bases, the J end by 5 bases, with 8 bases between. This CDR3 region has 13 residues. Germline V gene lookup returns CDR1 PRHDT and CDR2 FYEKMQ (reference sequence). This CDR3 reads CASSLDSDNEQFF. The CDR3 DNA reads TGTGCCAGCAGCTTGGACTCAGACAATGAGCAGTTCTTC.

The chain is built from TRBV6-6 and TRBJ2-3, with 9 positions matching TRBD1. Per the germline V gene, CDR1 is MNHNY and CDR2 is SVGAGI (reference sequence). The ends lost 5 bases at V and 2 bases at J; junction bases unmatched: 5. This CDR3 has 15 residues. The CDR3: CASSDRDRATDTQYF. The CDR3 coding sequence is TGTGCCAGCAGTGACCGGGACAGGGCCACAGATACGCAGTATTTT.

The chain employs TRBV15 and TRBJ2-1, with a tentative D call TRBD2 (6 bases). This CDR3 is built from 13 residues. Trimming pared 5 bases from V and 9 bases from J, leaving 14 bases between. CDR1 is LNHNV, CDR2 YYDKDF, per germline (reference sequence). This chain's CDR3 is CATSSQRRAEQFF. CDR3 nucleotide sequence: TGTGCCACCAGCTCACAGCGGAGGGCTGAGCAGTTCTTC. Full variable domain (outside the CDR3, taken from reference TRBV15 and TRBJ2-1): DAMVIQNPRYQVTQFGKPVTLSCSQTLNHNVMYWYQQKSSQAPKLLFHYYDKDFNNEADTPDNFQSRRPNTSFCFLDIRSPGLGDTAMYLCATSSQRRAEQFFGPGTRLTVL.

The chain couples TRBV7-9 to TRBJ2-2; the match to TRBD2 covers 14 bases. Trimming cost V 6 bases and J 4 bases; bases outside gene matches: 4. Germline CDR1 is SEHNR and CDR2 is FQNEAQ (reference sequence). The CDR3 spans 16 residues. The CDR3 nucleotides are TGTGCCAGCAGTTGGACTAGCGGGGGGCCCACCGGGGAGCTGTTTTTT. It encodes CASSWTSGGPTGELFF.

The chain couples TRBV7-9 to TRBJ2-2, with unresolved D. Trimming took off 0 bases at V and 0 bases at J, with 8 bases between the two ends. The length of the CDR3 is 16 residues. The V gene's germline CDR1 is SEHNR and CDR2 FQNEAQ (reference sequence). CDR3 nucleotides: TGTGCCAGCAGCTTAGCCGGGTACGCGAACACCGGGGAGCTGTTTTTT. Protein: CASSLAGYANTGELFF. The full variable domain, in which reference TRBV7-9 and TRBJ2-2 provide the parts outside the CDR3, is DTGVSQNPRHKITKRGQNVTFRCDPISEHNRLYWYRQTLGQGPEFLTYFQNEAQLEKSRLLSDRFSAERPKGSFSTLEIQRTEQGDSAMYLCASSLAGYANTGELFFGEGSRLTVL.

The table lists this clonotype with a few counts. This chain uses TRBV27 with TRBJ2-7; 8 bases match TRBD2. Trimming removed 3 bases from V and 7 bases from J; junction bases left unmatched: 11. CDR1 and CDR2 from the germline V gene are MNHEY and SMNVEV (reference sequence). The CDR3 is 15 amino acids. CDR3 coding DNA: TGTGCCAGCAGTTTTTCCGGCGGACAGCGGGGGGAGCAGTACGTC. Its translation is CASSFSGGQRGEQYV.

This chain uses TRBV6-5 with TRBJ1-4, with D tentatively TRBD1 (6 bases). The CDR3 contains 16 residues. Germline V gene sequence: CDR1 MNHEY, CDR2 SVGAGI. Trimming removed 2 bases from V and 8 bases from J, with 18 bases in between. The CDR3 DNA reads as TGTGCCAGCAGTTACCAATGGACAGTGCCGGCAGAAAAACTGTTTTTT. Encoded protein: CASSYQWTVPAEKLFF.

The rearrangement joins TRBV10-3 to TRBJ2-1, with 7 bases that match TRBD2. Germline CDR1 reads ENHRY; CDR2 reads SYGVKD. There are 13 residues in the CDR3. J gave up 12 bases and V 9 bases, and 14 bases lay outside the gene matches. For the CDR3, the DNA is TGTGCCATTACAGACGGGGGGTACACCTCGCAGTTCTTC. Amino acids: CAITDGGYTSQFF.